The 2 T cell receptor beta chains below were found in one sample sequenced in a study of beta chain features in type 1 diabetes. Of the isolated RNA, all was reverse transcribed, and so the sequenced material was expressed TCRB transcripts. Using immunoSEQ multiplex PCR, the repertoire was profiled, and TCRdb retains in-frame clones only, with some absent. The sample gives around 400,000 clones, over 13% of which show up once; around 0.02% is in the top ten. Sequencing input: naive CD4+ T cells from blood. Receptors originate from a woman aged 18 to 35 in good health.

The chain recombines TRBV28 with TRBJ2-3; D possibly corresponds to TRBD2 (7 bases). CDR3 length: 16 amino acids. Trimming removed 2 bases from V and 6 bases from J, with 18 bases in between. Germline loops: CDR1 MDHEN, CDR2 SYDVKM. CDR3 bases: TGTGCCAGCAGTTTAGGGGTGGGGGGGGCCAGGGATACGCAGTATTTT. This gives the protein CASSLGVGGARDTQYF.

This clone showed up just a few times. The chain employs TRBV30 and TRBJ2-5; TRBD2 matches 10 bases. Germline V CDR1 and CDR2: GTSNPN, SVGIG (reference sequence). The CDR3 extends over 14 amino acids. V lost 4 bases and J lost 4; bases outside the gene matches: 6. CDR3 bases: TGTGCCTGGAAGCTAGCGGGAGAAGGAGAGACCCAGTACTTC. Translation gives CAWKLAGEGETQYF.